This T cell receptor (beta chain) was sequenced for a study of CD8 T cells in ankylosing spondylitis. This clonotype has ten or more counts. TCRdb re-called the 5' RACE reads with MiXCR, one entry per CDR3 protein. Counted here are roughly 230,000 distinct CDR3 sequences, 7% to 10% occurring once; the ten biggest clones make up around 4.9%. This CDR3 has 19 amino acids. From germline, CDR1 is SGHTA and CDR2 FQGNSA. Trimming pared 1 base from V and 0 bases from J, leaving 19 bases between. Sample: blood, either unsorted or a sorted T cell fraction (not recorded which). The V call is TRBV7-2, the J call TRBJ2-1; the D is unclear. This TCR was sampled from a female donor with ankylosing spondylitis or in good health (not recorded which). The CDR3 DNA sequence: TGTGCCAGCAGCTTAGGCGGCTACTCGATACGCTTCTCCTACAATGAGCAGTTCTTC. Translation: CASSLGGYSIRFSYNEQFF.